This T cell receptor beta chain was retrieved from a study of blood T cells in healthy people across ages. General study results and limits: Naive T cell percentage by flow cytometry tracked strongly with beta diversity.

As regards this clonotype: Its specificity is unknown.

The CDR3 is 14 amino acids. Deletions cut 6 bases from V and 4 bases from J, with 13 bases between. CDR1 and CDR2 from the germline V gene are SGHAT and FQNNGV. Combining a sample-barcoded 5' primer with a J-beta primer mix, a second PCR ran for 7 to 11 cycles. Through a template-switch adaptor with 12 random nucleotides, each cDNA molecule received a tag. TCRdb re-called the 5' RACE reads through MiXCR, storing one row per CDR3 protein. The sample holds around 800,000 distinct CDR3 sequences; more than 40% are singletons and the top ten take 15% to 25%. Ranging in age from about 6 to 95, the donors were healthy Caucasian individuals from Russia. PBMCs were isolated at a quantity of at least 7 million per sample.

The sample comprised blood. The receptor comes from a man aged 60-69 years in good health. The chain links TRBV11-2 to TRBJ2-1, with D possibly TRBD1 on 6 matching bases. The CDR3 region is CASSRDMGYNEQFF. CDR3 DNA sequence: TGTGCCAGCAGTAGGGACATGGGTTACAATGAGCAGTTCTTC.